What follows are 2 T cell receptor beta chains derived from one specimen sequenced in a study of beta chain features in type 1 diabetes. Study-wide results and limits: Type 1 diabetes patients had moderately but significantly shorter TCRB CDR3s in all four CD4+ subsets.

What these receptors recognize is not known. Expressed TCRB transcripts got sequenced, as all isolated RNA was reverse transcribed. Clones were read by immunoSEQ multiplex PCR, and TCRdb kept only the in-frame ones, dropping some. The sample carries about 250,000 clones, approximately 11% recorded once. Source material: naive CD4+ T cells from blood. These receptors were taken from a man aged 25-45 years with type 1 diabetes.

The V and J genes are TRBV29-1 and TRBJ1-2, with D possibly being TRBD1 (5 bases). The CDR3 totals 13 residues. Trimming removed 4 bases from V and 4 bases from J, with 13 bases in between. Germline CDR1 is SQVTM and CDR2 is ANQGSEA. CDR3 in amino acids: CSVGTGRGYGYTF. The CDR3 bases are TGCAGCGTTGGGACGGGTAGGGGCTATGGCTACACCTTC.

The CDR3 DNA is TGTGCCAGCAGCGGGACAGCTGTACTCAGTCCCCTCCACTTT. This gives the protein CASSGTAVLSPLHF. The rearrangement links TRBV14 to TRBJ1-6; 7 nucleotides match TRBD1. The CDR3 is 14 residues long. In germline, CDR1 is SGHDN, CDR2 FVKESK. Trimming took 5 bases from V and 13 from J; bases not matched to a gene: 11.